Listed below are T cell receptor beta chains from one sample, sequenced in a study of cytomegalovirus exposure and HLA in healthy donors. Clones were sequenced by immunoSEQ multiplex PCR, and TCRdb holds only the in-frame ones, with some missing. Of hundreds of thousands of clones listed, 86% are singletons. The sequenced sample was PBMCs. The source of these receptors is a young woman in good health and CMV-seronegative. CDR3s include the opening cysteine and the closing phenylalanine or tryptophan. D genes are given only for firm matches. Clone size is shown for a subset of rows, as once, few, many or a class of expanded clone.

D gene: .
clone size: .
V gene: TRBV19
J gene: TRBJ2-7
CDR3 protein: CASSIVGSAYEQYF
CDR3 DNA: TGTGCCAGTAGTATAGTCGGGTCCGCCTACGAGCAGTACTTC

D gene: TRBD1
clone size: .
V gene: TRBV5-1
J gene: TRBJ2-1
CDR3 protein: CASSLVGQGDEQFF
CDR3 DNA: TGCGCCAGCAGCTTGGTGGGACAGGGGGATGAGCAGTTCTTC

D gene: .
clone size: .
V gene: TRBV27
J gene: TRBJ2-6
CDR3 protein: CASSILSGANVLTF
CDR3 DNA: TGTGCCAGCAGTATTCTCTCTGGGGCCAACGTCCTGACTTTC

D gene: TRBD1
clone size: .
V gene: TRBV2
J gene: TRBJ2-2
CDR3 protein: CASQAGGANTGELFF
CDR3 DNA: TGTGCCAGTCAAGCAGGGGGCGCGAACACCGGGGAGCTGTTTTTT

D gene: .
clone size: .
V gene: TRBV9
J gene: TRBJ1-2
CDR3 protein: CASSPGDLNYGYTF
CDR3 DNA: TGTGCCAGCAGCCCTGGAGACTTAAACTATGGCTACACCTTC

D gene: TRBD1
clone size: .
V gene: TRBV28
J gene: TRBJ1-6
CDR3 protein: CASSLWAGGPNSPLHF
CDR3 DNA: TGTGCCAGCAGTTTATGGGCAGGGGGACCCAATTCACCCCTCCACTTT

D gene: TRBD2
clone size: .
V gene: TRBV7-3
J gene: TRBJ2-3
CDR3 protein: CASSLVGGSTDTQYF
CDR3 DNA: TGTGCCAGCAGCTTGGTCGGGGGGAGCACAGATACGCAGTATTTT

D gene: TRBD1
clone size: .
V gene: TRBV6-1
J gene: TRBJ1-5
CDR3 protein: CASTEQGAFQPQHF
CDR3 DNA: TGTGCCAGCACCGAACAGGGGGCTTTTCAGCCCCAGCATTTT

D gene: .
clone size: .
V gene: TRBV30
J gene: TRBJ1-5
CDR3 protein: CAWSGGQFNQPQHF
CDR3 DNA: TGTGCCTGGTCGGGGGGGCAGTTCAATCAGCCCCAGCATTTT

D gene: .
clone size: .
V gene: TRBV19
J gene: TRBJ2-2
CDR3 protein: CASTQQGTGELFF
CDR3 DNA: TGTGCCAGTACCCAACAGGGAACCGGGGAGCTGTTTTTT

D gene: .
clone size: .
V gene: TRBV5-4
J gene: TRBJ2-7
CDR3 protein: CASSGGGTANYEQYF
CDR3 DNA: TGTGCCAGCAGCGGAGGGGGCACCGCTAACTACGAGCAGTACTTC

D gene: .
clone size: .
V gene: TRBV9
J gene: TRBJ1-2
CDR3 protein: CASKRWRYTF
CDR3 DNA: TGTGCCAGCAAGCGGTGGCGCTACACCTTC

D gene: TRBD1
clone size: .
V gene: TRBV28
J gene: TRBJ1-3
CDR3 protein: CASSLDQGELSNTIYF
CDR3 DNA: TGTGCCAGCAGTTTGGATCAGGGGGAATTGTCAAACACCATATATTTT

D gene: .
clone size: .
V gene: TRBV5-6
J gene: TRBJ2-2
CDR3 protein: CASSLAGGGNTGELFF
CDR3 DNA: TGTGCCAGCAGCTTGGCCGGTGGAGGGAATACCGGGGAGCTGTTTTTT

D gene: .
clone size: .
V gene: TRBV6-1
J gene: TRBJ1-2
CDR3 protein: CASRRQGGYTF
CDR3 DNA: TGTGCCTCCCGACGGCAGGGTGGCTACACCTTC

D gene: .
clone size: .
V gene: TRBV30
J gene: TRBJ2-2
CDR3 protein: CAGIKDFLIAGELFF
CDR3 DNA: TGTGCCGGGATTAAGGACTTTCTTATAGCCGGGGAGCTGTTTTTT

D gene: .
clone size: .
V gene: TRBV30
J gene: TRBJ2-1
CDR3 protein: CAWRSPQGFYLNEQFF
CDR3 DNA: TGTGCCTGGAGATCACCTCAGGGGTTCTATCTGAATGAGCAGTTCTTC

D gene: .
clone size: few
V gene: TRBV1
J gene: TRBJ1-3
CDR3 protein: CTSRPSSEGWSSGNTIYF
CDR3 DNA: TGCACCAGCAGGCCTTCCAGTGAGGGATGGAGCTCTGGAAACACCATATATTTT

D gene: TRBD1
clone size: .
V gene: TRBV5-5
J gene: TRBJ2-7
CDR3 protein: CASSSDRGSSYEQYF
CDR3 DNA: TGTGCCAGCAGTTCCGACAGGGGCAGCTCCTACGAGCAGTACTTC

D gene: .
clone size: .
V gene: TRBV5-1
J gene: TRBJ2-6
CDR3 protein: CASSLNAGPPGANVLTF
CDR3 DNA: TGCGCCAGCAGCTTGAACGCAGGCCCCCCTGGGGCCAACGTCCTGACTTTC

D gene: .
clone size: .
V gene: TRBV30
J gene: TRBJ2-3
CDR3 protein: CAWSLDMVDTQYF
CDR3 DNA: TGTGCCTGGAGTTTGGACATGGTAGATACGCAGTATTTT

D gene: .
clone size: .
V gene: TRBV7-9
J gene: TRBJ2-1
CDR3 protein: CASSLTRKTYNEQFF
CDR3 DNA: TGTGCCAGCAGCTTAACGCGGAAGACCTACAATGAGCAGTTCTTC

D gene: TRBD2
clone size: .
V gene: TRBV5-6
J gene: TRBJ2-1
CDR3 protein: CASSVGLAGEQFF
CDR3 DNA: TGTGCCAGCAGCGTGGGACTAGCGGGTGAGCAGTTCTTC

D gene: .
clone size: .
V gene: TRBV28
J gene: TRBJ2-7
CDR3 protein: CASSHFDEQYF
CDR3 DNA: TGTGCCAGCAGCCACTTTGACGAGCAGTACTTC

D gene: TRBD1
clone size: .
V gene: TRBV30
J gene: TRBJ2-3
CDR3 protein: CAWSSGQGITDTQYF
CDR3 DNA: TGTGCCTGGAGCTCGGGACAGGGGATCACAGATACGCAGTATTTT